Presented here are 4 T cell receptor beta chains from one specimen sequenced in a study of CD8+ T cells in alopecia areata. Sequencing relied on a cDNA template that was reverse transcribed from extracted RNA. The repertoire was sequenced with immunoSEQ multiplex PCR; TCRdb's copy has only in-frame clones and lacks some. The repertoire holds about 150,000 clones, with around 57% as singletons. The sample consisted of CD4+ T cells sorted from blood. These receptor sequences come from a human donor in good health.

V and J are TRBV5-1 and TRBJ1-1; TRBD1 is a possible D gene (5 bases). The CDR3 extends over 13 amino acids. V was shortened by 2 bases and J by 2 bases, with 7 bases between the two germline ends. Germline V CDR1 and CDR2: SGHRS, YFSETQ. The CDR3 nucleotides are TGCGCCAGCAGCTTAAGGGACAACACTGAAGCTTTCTTT. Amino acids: CASSLRDNTEAFF.

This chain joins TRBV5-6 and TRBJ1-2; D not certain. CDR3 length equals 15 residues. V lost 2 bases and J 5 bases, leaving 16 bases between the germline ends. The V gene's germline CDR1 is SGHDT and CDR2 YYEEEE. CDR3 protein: CASSLPPGLAYGYTF. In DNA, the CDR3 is TGTGCCAGCAGCTTACCCCCGGGCCTAGCTTATGGCTACACCTTC.

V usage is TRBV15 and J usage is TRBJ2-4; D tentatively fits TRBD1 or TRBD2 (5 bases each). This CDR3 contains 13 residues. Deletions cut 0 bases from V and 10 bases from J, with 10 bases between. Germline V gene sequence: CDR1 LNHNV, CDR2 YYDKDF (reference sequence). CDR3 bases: TGTGCCACCAGCAGAGACGGGGCGGAAATTCAGTACTTC. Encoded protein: CATSRDGAEIQYF.

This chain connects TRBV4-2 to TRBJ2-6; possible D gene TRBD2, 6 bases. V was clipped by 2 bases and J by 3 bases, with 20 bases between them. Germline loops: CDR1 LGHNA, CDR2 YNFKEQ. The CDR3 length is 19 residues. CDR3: CASSQIPGLSGGGANVLTF. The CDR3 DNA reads TGTGCCAGCAGCCAAATCCCGGGACTCTCAGGAGGTGGGGCCAACGTCCTGACTTTC.